The 25 T cell receptor beta chains below all came from one sample that was sequenced in a study of PD-L1 blockade in urothelial cancer. Sample time point: pretreatment peripheral blood. Sequenced by immunoSEQ multiplex PCR; TCRdb stores in-frame clones only, minus some. The sample has some 46,000 clones; about 84% are singletons. Sequencing was performed on PBMCs, taken around atezolizumab (anti-PD-L1) treatment. Receptors originate from a man between 60 and 75 years old with urothelial cancer.

The chain joins TRBV11-2 to TRBJ1-6; D might be TRBD1 (6 bases). V lost 1 base and J lost 8, with 12 bases in between. The CDR3 extends over 15 amino acids. Germline-derived CDR1 and CDR2 are SGHAT and FQNNGV. The CDR3 loop is CASSLGRQGYSPLHF. The CDR3 bases are TGTGCCAGCAGCTTAGGGCGTCAGGGGTATTCACCCCTCCACTTT.

This chain connects TRBV6-5 to TRBJ1-2; possibly TRBD1 for D (5 bases). Trimming cost V 7 bases and J 2 bases, with 14 bases left between them. The CDR3 is 14 amino acids. Germline V gene sequence: CDR1 MNHEY, CDR2 SVGAGI. The CDR3 DNA reads as TGTGCCAGCACCCCCGCGGGGGAAAACTATGGCTACACCTTC. As protein: CASTPAGENYGYTF.

This clone has just one count. The chain has TRBV27 and TRBJ2-7; 8 bases are shared with TRBD1. V lost 7 bases, J lost 5 bases, and 16 bases stayed unmatched. This CDR3 region has 16 residues. CDR1 and CDR2 from the germline V gene are MNHEY and SMNVEV (reference sequence). For the CDR3, the DNA is TGTGCCAGCACTTTTGCCCCGGGACAGGTTTCTGACGAGCAGTACTTC. This translates into CASTFAPGQVSDEQYF.

This chain joins TRBV4-1 and TRBJ2-7; tentative D call: TRBD2 (6 bases). Germline CDR1 and CDR2: MGHRA and YSYEKL. The V end was cut by 4 bases, the J end by 6 bases, with 25 bases between. CDR3 size: 17 residues. The CDR3 loop reads CASSPDPYGGRGTEQYF. The CDR3 DNA sequence: TGCGCCAGCAGCCCAGATCCGTATGGGGGGAGAGGAACCGAGCAGTACTTC.

This chain uses TRBV6-5 with TRBJ1-4; 7 bases match TRBD1. The CDR3 covers 15 residues. The junction had 7 bases not matched to a gene; V was cut back by 5 bases and J by 4 bases. Germline V gene data show CDR1 as MNHEY and CDR2 as SVGAGI. This chain's CDR3 is CASSTRDSYNEKLFF. For the CDR3, the DNA is TGTGCCAGCAGTACACGGGACAGCTATAATGAAAAACTGTTTTTT.

The chain is built from TRBV11-3 and TRBJ2-3; D possibly corresponds to TRBD1 (6 bases). CDR1 and CDR2 from the germline V gene are SGHNT and YENEEA. The V end was cut by 4 bases, the J end by 2 bases, with 10 bases between. The CDR3 sequence is 14 residues long. CDR3 sequence (DNA): TGTGCCAGCAGCTCCCGGGACAACACAGATACGCAGTATTTT. This translates into CASSSRDNTDTQYF.

J is TRBJ1-1 and V is TRBV5-1; 10 nucleotides align to TRBD1. CDR1 is SGHRS, CDR2 YFSETQ, per germline. The CDR3 runs 18 residues. The V and J ends lost 0 bases and 3 bases, in that order; junction bases with no gene match: 11. The DNA of the CDR3 is TGCGCCAGCAGCTTGGCGCGAACGACAGGGGGCGGGTACACTGAAGCTTTCTTT. It specifies CASSLARTTGGGYTEAFF.

The J gene is TRBJ1-2, the V gene TRBV11-2; TRBD1 matches at 9 bases. The J segment lost 6 bases and the V segment lost 6 bases, leaving 11 bases of the junction unmatched. This CDR3 spans 15 amino acids. The germline CDR1 and CDR2 sequences are SGHAT and FQNNGV. For the CDR3, the DNA is TGTGCCAGCAGACGTGGGGACAGGGTTCTTGATGGCTACACCTTC. Translating gives CASRRGDRVLDGYTF.

The rearrangement joins TRBV5-1 to TRBJ2-5; 9 bases agree with TRBD2. Germline assignment: CDR1 SGHRS and CDR2 YFSETQ. There are 16 residues in the CDR3. J gave up 4 bases and V 3 bases, and 10 bases lay outside the gene matches. The chain's CDR3 is CASSWGGSGGGETQYF. The CDR3, as DNA: TGCGCCAGCAGCTGGGGAGGTAGCGGGGGAGGAGAGACCCAGTACTTC. Full variable domain (outside the CDR3, taken from reference TRBV5-1 and TRBJ2-5): KAGVTQTPRYLIKTRGQQVTLSCSPISGHRSVSWYQQTPGQGLQFLFEYFSETQRNKGNFPGRFSGRQFSNSRSEMNVSTLELGDSALYLCASSWGGSGGGETQYFGPGTRLLVL.

V gene TRBV7-8 combines with J gene TRBJ2-6, with D perhaps TRBD2 (6 bases). Germline assignment: CDR1 SGHVS and CDR2 FQNEAQ. The germline V and J ends were trimmed by 4 bases and 4 bases, with 17 bases remaining between them. This CDR3 region has 17 residues. Here the CDR3 reads CASSSQNSGVGANVLTF. The CDR3 bases are TGTGCCAGCAGCTCGCAAAACTCGGGGGTAGGGGCCAACGTCCTGACTTTC. The whole variable domain, remainder taken from reference TRBV7-8 and TRBJ2-6, is GAGVSQSPRYKVAKRGQDVALRCDPISGHVSLFWYQQALGQGPEFLTYFQNEAQLDKSGLPSDRFFAERPEGSVSTLKIQRTQQEDSAVYLCASSSQNSGVGANVLTFGAGSRLTVL.

This clone was recorded a few times. The gene calls are TRBV5-1 and TRBJ1-5, with 9 nucleotides matching TRBD1. Germline CDR1 and CDR2: SGHRS and YFSETQ. V lost 3 bases, J lost 1 base, and 5 bases stayed unmatched. This CDR3 contains 16 residues. This chain's CDR3 is CASSSRDRDSNQPQHF. DNA for the CDR3: TGCGCCAGCAGCTCCAGGGACAGGGACAGCAATCAGCCCCAGCATTTT.

This rearrangement joins TRBV7-9 to TRBJ2-7, with TRBD1 matching 8 bases. Germline V CDR1 and CDR2: SEHNR, FQNEAQ (reference sequence). V was pared by 7 bases and J by 7 bases, with 6 bases of the junction left unmatched. The CDR3 covers 12 residues. CDR3 in amino acids: CASNGQGWEQYF. In nucleotides, the CDR3 is TGTGCCAGCAACGGACAGGGTTGGGAGCAGTACTTC.

The V and J genes are TRBV28 and TRBJ2-7; a weak D match, TRBD1 (6 bases). Germline loops: CDR1 MDHEN, CDR2 SYDVKM. The CDR3 covers 12 residues. The ends were cut back, 6 bases at V and 4 bases at J, with 10 bases in the middle. CDR3: CASREQGYEQYF. For the CDR3, the DNA is TGTGCCAGCAGGGAACAGGGATACGAGCAGTACTTC.

The V gene is TRBV6-1, the J gene TRBJ1-1, with 12 bases aligning to TRBD1. CDR1 is MNHNS and CDR2 is SASEGT in the germline V gene. J was trimmed by 11 bases and V by 10 bases; bases with no gene match: 11. The CDR3 totals 13 residues. CDR3 sequence reads: CAISGTGGVFAFF. The CDR3 region has the DNA TGTGCCATATCCGGGACAGGGGGCGTCTTTGCTTTCTTT.

CDR3 residues: CASTPGGNQPQHF. The CDR3, as DNA: TGTGCCAGCACCCCGGGGGGAAATCAGCCCCAGCATTTT. The rearrangement uses TRBV28 and TRBJ1-5, with D perhaps TRBD1 (5 bases). This CDR3 has 13 residues. Germline assignment: CDR1 MDHEN and CDR2 SYDVKM. The ends were cut back, 7 bases at V and 4 bases at J, with 11 bases in the middle.

The rearrangement links TRBV7-2 to TRBJ1-1, with 7 bases fitting TRBD1. The CDR3 runs 14 residues. In germline, CDR1 is SGHTA, CDR2 FQGNSA. With 6 bases clipped from V and 4 bases from J, the junction kept 8 bases outside the gene matches. The CDR3 loop reads CASSSQGIGTEAFF. The CDR3 DNA follows: TGTGCCAGCAGTTCACAGGGGATCGGCACTGAAGCTTTCTTT.

The V call is TRBV28, the J call TRBJ1-1; TRBD1 aligns across 8 bases. CDR3 size: 14 residues. Germline V CDR1 and CDR2: MDHEN, SYDVKM. V shed 4 bases and J 5 bases; nucleotides not matched to a gene: 6. Here the CDR3 DNA reads TGTGCCAGCAGTTACAGGGGGATGAGGACTGAAGCTTTCTTT. Amino acid sequence: CASSYRGMRTEAFF.

The V call is TRBV5-8, the J call TRBJ2-1; D is possibly TRBD2 (7 bases). The germline V gene has CDR1 SGHTS and CDR2 YDEGEE. There are 16 residues in the CDR3. Trimming shortened V by 0 bases and J by 9 bases, and 19 bases separated the two germline ends. CDR3 in DNA: TGTGCCAGCAGCTTGGCTAAACTAGCGATAGGGGGTGAGCAGTTCTTC. It is translated as CASSLAKLAIGGEQFF.

The chain joins TRBV27 to TRBJ2-3; D is undetermined. Trimming took off 4 bases at V and 6 bases at J, with 11 bases between the two ends. This CDR3 has 13 residues. Per the germline V gene, CDR1 is MNHEY and CDR2 is SMNVEV (reference sequence). The CDR3 nucleotides read TGTGCCAGCAGTTGGTCCCAGGTTGATACGCAGTATTTT. It encodes CASSWSQVDTQYF.

CDR3 loop: CASTTAGGGRRGDTEAFF. The DNA of the CDR3 is TGCGCCAGCACCACCGCAGGTGGGGGGCGCAGGGGGGACACTGAAGCTTTCTTT. J is TRBJ1-1 and V is TRBV4-1; 7 bases are shared with TRBD1. V trimming: 7 bases; J trimming: 3 bases; junction bases outside the gene matches: 20. The CDR3 totals 18 residues. The germline V gene encodes CDR1 MGHRA and CDR2 YSYEKL.

This clone was counted between two and nine times. This sequence joins TRBV7-9 and TRBJ2-1, with D uncertain. The CDR3 consists of 17 residues. The V gene's germline CDR1 is SEHNR and CDR2 FQNEAQ (reference sequence). The V end was cut by 5 bases, the J end by 8 bases, with 25 bases between. The CDR3 sequence is CASSPRPLGAHSDEQFF. CDR3 DNA sequence: TGTGCCAGCAGCCCCCGCCCCCTAGGCGCCCATTCCGATGAGCAGTTCTTC.

This chain connects TRBV2 to TRBJ2-4, with D possibly matching TRBD1 (7 bases). Germline V gives CDR1 SNHLY, CDR2 FYNNEI. V lost 2 bases, J lost 6 bases, and 14 bases lay in between. The CDR3 spans 15 residues. CDR3 sequence (DNA): TGTGCCAGCAGTGAAAAGGCAGGGGGGATAAACATTCAGTACTTC. Protein product: CASSEKAGGINIQYF.

The chain has TRBV28 and TRBJ2-2; 14 bases map to TRBD2. This CDR3 is built from 17 residues. Germline values: CDR1 MDHEN, CDR2 SYDVKM. The junction had 5 bases not matched to a gene; V was cut back by 6 bases and J by 2 bases. The CDR3 sequence is CASSQGLAGGNTGELFF. In DNA form, the CDR3 reads TGTGCCAGCAGCCAAGGACTAGCGGGAGGAAACACCGGGGAGCTGTTTTTT.

V usage is TRBV11-2 and J usage is TRBJ2-1; 11 nucleotides match TRBD2. This CDR3 is 19 amino acids long. The germline CDR1 and CDR2 sequences are SGHAT and FQNNGV. V shed 3 bases and J 0 bases; nucleotides not matched to a gene: 10. Here the CDR3 reads CASSFTQGTSGGSYNEQFF. The CDR3 DNA reads as TGTGCCAGCAGCTTCACACAGGGGACTAGCGGTGGCTCCTACAATGAGCAGTTCTTC.

The J gene is TRBJ2-1, the V gene TRBV13; 7 bases map to TRBD1. The CDR3 is 16 residues long. V was pared by 5 bases and J by 0 bases, with 7 bases of the junction left unmatched. Germline CDR1 PRHDT, CDR2 FYEKMQ (reference sequence). CDR3 nucleotides: TGTGCCAGCAGCGTAACCTGGGACAGCTCCTACAATGAGCAGTTCTTC. Translation gives CASSVTWDSSYNEQFF.